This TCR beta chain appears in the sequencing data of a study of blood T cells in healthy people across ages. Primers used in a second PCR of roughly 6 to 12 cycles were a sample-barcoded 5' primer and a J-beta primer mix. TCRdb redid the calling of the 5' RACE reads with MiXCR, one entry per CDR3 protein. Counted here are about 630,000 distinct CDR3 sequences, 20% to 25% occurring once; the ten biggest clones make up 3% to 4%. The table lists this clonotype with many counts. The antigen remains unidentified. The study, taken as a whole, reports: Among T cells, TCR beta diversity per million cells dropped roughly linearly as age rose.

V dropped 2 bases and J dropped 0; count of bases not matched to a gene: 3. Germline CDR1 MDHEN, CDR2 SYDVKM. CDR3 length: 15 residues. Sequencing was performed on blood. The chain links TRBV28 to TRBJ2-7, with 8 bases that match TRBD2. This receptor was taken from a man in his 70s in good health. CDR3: CASSLMGTSSYEQYF. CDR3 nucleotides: TGTGCCAGCAGTTTAATGGGGACTAGCTCCTACGAGCAGTACTTC. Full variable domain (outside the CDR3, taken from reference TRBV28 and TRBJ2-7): DVKVTQSSRYLVKRTGEKVFLECVQDMDHENMFWYRQDPGLGLRLIYFSYDVKMKEKGDIPEGYSVSREKKERFSLILESASTNQTSMYLCASSLMGTSSYEQYFGPGTRLTVT.